The rows below give T cell receptor beta chains drawn from one sample of a study of T-cell memory formation after mild COVID-19. TCRdb reprocessed the 5' RACE reads with MiXCR, giving one entry per CDR3 protein. The sample contains around 80,000 distinct CDR3 sequences, around 13% of which appear only once. Sequenced sample: PBMCs or a T cell subset sorted from them (not recorded which). The receptors derive from a young man who had mild COVID-19 (a few samples of this study predate the infection). Cell type and time point are not known. The CDR3 runs from the conserved cysteine through the conserved F or W. The D gene is left open where the match is weak. Some rows have no size entry. The others give once, few or many, or a class for an expanded clone.

few	-	TRBV6-2/TRBV6-3	TRBJ2-2	CASSSEGITGELFF	TGTGCCAGCAGTTCTGAGGGAATCACCGGGGAGCTGTTTTTT
-	TRBD1	TRBV27	TRBJ1-5	CASSLYGTGSHQPQHF	TGTGCCAGCAGTTTATATGGGACAGGGAGTCATCAGCCCCAGCATTTT
many	TRBD2	TRBV7-3	TRBJ2-3	CASSSGEGTTDTQYF	TGTGCCAGCAGCTCCGGGGAGGGGACCACAGATACGCAGTATTTT
-	TRBD1	TRBV10-3	TRBJ1-2	CAIRMTGEGYGYTF	TGTGCCATCAGAATGACAGGGGAAGGCTATGGCTACACCTTC
many	TRBD2	TRBV4-2	TRBJ2-1	CASSQLRGDYNEQFF	TGTGCCAGCAGCCAATTGCGGGGGGACTACAATGAGCAGTTCTTC
-	TRBD1	TRBV9	TRBJ2-2	CASSGPTGGPNTGELFF	TGTGCCAGCAGCGGACCAACAGGGGGCCCGAACACCGGGGAGCTGTTTTTT
-	TRBD1	TRBV3-1	TRBJ2-1	CASSQPGQGSYNEQFF	TGTGCCAGCAGCCAACCGGGACAGGGATCCTACAATGAGCAGTTCTTC
-	TRBD2	TRBV6-5	TRBJ2-1	CASSPSGGAGNEQFF	TGTGCCAGCAGTCCTAGCGGGGGGGCTGGCAATGAGCAGTTCTTC
-	-	TRBV12-3/TRBV12-4	TRBJ1-2	CASAPRLSGYTF	TGTGCCAGCGCTCCCAGGCTCAGTGGCTACACCTTC
few	-	TRBV27	TRBJ1-1	CASSRIGGSLGNTEAFF	TGTGCCAGCAGTAGGATTGGGGGGTCTCTGGGGAATACTGAAGCTTTCTTT
few	-	TRBV7-3	TRBJ2-2	CASSDFTGELFF	TGTGCCAGCAGCGATTTCACCGGGGAGCTGTTTTTT
-	TRBD1	TRBV7-9	TRBJ2-1	CASSAAGQGRNEQFF	TGTGCCAGCAGCGCGGCCGGACAGGGGAGGAATGAGCAGTTCTTC
-	-	TRBV2	TRBJ1-5	CASSDIEAGANQPQHF	TGTGCCAGCAGTGATATCGAGGCGGGGGCCAATCAGCCCCAGCATTTT
-	-	TRBV12-3/TRBV12-4	TRBJ1-2	CASSGETDYGYTF	TGTGCCAGCAGTGGTGAGACAGACTATGGCTACACCTTC
-	-	TRBV11-2	TRBJ2-1	CASSPGDMNEQFF	TGTGCCAGCAGCCCAGGAGACATGAATGAGCAGTTCTTC
few	-	TRBV24-1	TRBJ2-1	CATRTNREQGEQFF	TGTGCCACCAGAACAAACAGGGAGCAGGGTGAGCAGTTCTTC
few	-	TRBV5-5	TRBJ2-2	CASGPWTTGELFF	TGTGCCAGCGGTCCCTGGACCACCGGGGAGCTGTTTTTT
few	TRBD1	TRBV28	TRBJ1-1	CAIDRGNTEAFF	TGTGCCATAGACAGGGGGAACACTGAAGCTTTCTTT
-	-	TRBV6-2/TRBV6-3	TRBJ1-5	CASSYEGRPNQPQHF	TGTGCCAGCAGTTACGAGGGGAGACCTAATCAGCCCCAGCATTTT
-	-	TRBV7-2	TRBJ2-7	CASSLEADSYEQYF	TGTGCCAGCAGCTTAGAGGCTGACTCCTACGAGCAGTACTTC
many	-	TRBV7-9	TRBJ2-3	CASSDRRDTQYF	TGTGCCAGCAGCGACAGGAGGGATACGCAGTATTTT
-	TRBD1	TRBV15	TRBJ2-3	CATSSGQEKITDTQYF	TGTGCCACCAGCTCGGGACAGGAAAAAATCACAGATACGCAGTATTTT
few	-	TRBV21-1	TRBJ2-5	CARRGQEETQYF	TGTGCCCGACGGGGACAAGAAGAGACCCAGTACTTC
few	-	TRBV4-3	TRBJ1-1	CASTPTAGNTEAFF	TGCGCCAGCACTCCCACGGCAGGGAACACTGAAGCTTTCTTT
-	-	TRBV9	TRBJ1-1	CASSPRGTLERMNTEAFF	TGTGCCAGCAGCCCACGCGGGACACTTGAAAGGATGAACACTGAAGCTTTCTTT
few	-	TRBV24-1	TRBJ2-7	CATSDGGEQYF	TGTGCCACCAGTGACGGCGGCGAGCAGTACTTC
-	-	TRBV9	TRBJ2-1	CASSVSRSEQFF	TGTGCCAGCAGCGTCAGCCGGAGCGAGCAGTTCTTC
medium-sized	-	TRBV7-9	TRBJ2-3	CASSLVMEAGTDTQYF	TGTGCCAGCAGCTTAGTTATGGAGGCTGGCACAGATACGCAGTATTTT
few	-	TRBV6-6	TRBJ1-1	CASEETVMNTEAFF	TGTGCCAGCGAAGAGACCGTCATGAACACTGAAGCTTTCTTT
few	TRBD1	TRBV29-1	TRBJ1-2	CSVEGTGANGYTF	TGCAGCGTTGAGGGGACAGGAGCGAATGGCTACACCTTC
once	TRBD1	TRBV29-1	TRBJ1-2	CSVGGGTGLNYGYTF	TGCAGCGTTGGGGGAGGGACAGGGCTAAACTATGGCTACACCTTC
-	TRBD1	TRBV28	TRBJ2-3	CASSSHTGQDTDTQYF	TGTGCCAGCAGTTCCCATACGGGACAGGACACAGATACGCAGTATTTT
-	TRBD1	TRBV4-3	TRBJ2-1	CASSQDGPQGAQSSYNEQFF	TGCGCCAGCAGCCAAGATGGACCCCAGGGGGCCCAAAGCTCCTACAATGAGCAGTTCTTC
few	-	TRBV29-1	TRBJ1-2	CSARADYGYTF	TGCAGCGCCCGAGCTGACTATGGCTACACCTTC
few	-	TRBV20-1	TRBJ2-2	CSARDQQGNTGELFF	TGCAGTGCTAGAGATCAACAGGGGAACACCGGGGAGCTGTTTTTT
medium-sized	-	TRBV27	TRBJ1-5	CASSPTGFSNQPQHF	TGTGCCAGCAGCCCAACAGGGTTTAGCAATCAGCCCCAGCATTTT
-	-	TRBV7-9	TRBJ1-1	CASSPHAGADTEAFF	TGTGCCAGCAGCCCCCATGCGGGTGCCGACACTGAAGCTTTCTTT
-	TRBD2	TRBV11-2	TRBJ2-5	CASSPRLAGVQETQYF	TGTGCCAGCAGCCCCAGACTAGCGGGGGTTCAAGAGACCCAGTACTTC
medium-sized	TRBD1	TRBV6-2/TRBV6-3	TRBJ2-1	CASRVGTVGNEQFF	TGTGCCAGCAGGGTGGGGACAGTGGGGAATGAGCAGTTCTTC
-	-	TRBV5-1	TRBJ2-3	CASSSGTATDTQYF	TGCGCCAGCAGCTCCGGGACTGCCACAGATACGCAGTATTTT
few	-	TRBV6-1	TRBJ2-1	CASRIAGRNEQFF	TGTGCCAGCAGAATCGCGGGACGCAATGAGCAGTTCTTC
few	-	TRBV4-3	TRBJ2-2	CASSHSPSVGARTGELFF	TGCGCCAGCAGCCATAGCCCCAGCGTGGGGGCGCGCACCGGGGAGCTGTTTTTT
-	TRBD2	TRBV4-1	TRBJ2-2	CASSPSRGGVRYGELFF	TGCGCCAGCAGCCCCTCTCGCGGGGGAGTTCGGTACGGGGAGCTGTTTTTT
-	-	TRBV7-6	TRBJ2-5	CASSSLHPPGETQYF	TGTGCCAGCAGCTCTTTACACCCACCGGGGGAGACCCAGTACTTC
-	-	TRBV7-9	TRBJ2-3	CASSSRGGGATDTQYF	TGTGCCAGCAGCTCTCGAGGAGGGGGTGCCACAGATACGCAGTATTTT
many	-	TRBV11-2	TRBJ2-5	CASRDYYQETQYF	TGTGCCAGCAGGGACTACTACCAAGAGACCCAGTACTTC
many	-	TRBV12-3/TRBV12-4	TRBJ2-7	CASSFGGSYEQYF	TGTGCCAGCAGTTTCGGGGGATCCTACGAGCAGTACTTC
many	-	TRBV19	TRBJ2-6	CASTSFSSGANVLTF	TGTGCCAGTACCTCTTTCAGCTCTGGGGCCAACGTCCTGACTTTC
-	-	TRBV4-2	TRBJ1-4	CASSQWGGSGNEKLFF	TGTGCCAGCAGCCAATGGGGGGGGTCCGGGAATGAAAAACTGTTTTTT
-	-	TRBV11-3	TRBJ2-5	CASSLSEEETQYF	TGTGCCAGCAGCTTATCTGAGGAAGAGACCCAGTACTTC